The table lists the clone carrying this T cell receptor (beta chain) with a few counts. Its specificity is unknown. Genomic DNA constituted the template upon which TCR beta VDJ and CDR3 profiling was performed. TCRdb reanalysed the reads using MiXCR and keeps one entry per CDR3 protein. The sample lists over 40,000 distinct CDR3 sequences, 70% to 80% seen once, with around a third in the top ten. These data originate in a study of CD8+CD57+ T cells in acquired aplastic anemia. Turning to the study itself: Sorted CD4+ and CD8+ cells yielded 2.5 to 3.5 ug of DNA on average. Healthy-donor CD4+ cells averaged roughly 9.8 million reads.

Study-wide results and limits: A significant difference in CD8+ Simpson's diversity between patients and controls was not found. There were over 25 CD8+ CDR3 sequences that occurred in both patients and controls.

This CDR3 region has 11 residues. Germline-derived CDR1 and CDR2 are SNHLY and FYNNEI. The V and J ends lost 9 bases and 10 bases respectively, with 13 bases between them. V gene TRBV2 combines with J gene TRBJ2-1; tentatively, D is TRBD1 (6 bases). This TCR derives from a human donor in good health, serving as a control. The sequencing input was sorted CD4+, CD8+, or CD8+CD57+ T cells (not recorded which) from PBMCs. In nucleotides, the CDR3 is TGTGCCAGTAGCCCCCAGGGGGAGCAGTTCTTC. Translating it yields CASSPQGEQFF.